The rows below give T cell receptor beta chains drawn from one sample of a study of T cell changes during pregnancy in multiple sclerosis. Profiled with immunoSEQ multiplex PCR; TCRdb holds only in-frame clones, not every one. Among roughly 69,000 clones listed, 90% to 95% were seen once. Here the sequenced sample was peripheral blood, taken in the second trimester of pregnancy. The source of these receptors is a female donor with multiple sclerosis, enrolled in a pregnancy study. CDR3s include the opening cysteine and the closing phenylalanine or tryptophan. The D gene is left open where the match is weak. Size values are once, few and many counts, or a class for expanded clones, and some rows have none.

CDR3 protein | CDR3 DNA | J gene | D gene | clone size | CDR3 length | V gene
CASSGVRDQHF | TGTGCCAGCAGTGGAGTTCGCGACCAGCATTTT | TRBJ1-5 | - | - | 11 | TRBV6-1
CAWSLQGADQPQHF | TGTGCCTGGAGCTTACAGGGGGCCGATCAGCCCCAGCATTTT | TRBJ1-5 | TRBD1 | - | 14 | TRBV30
CASRETSVFF | TGTGCCAGCAGAGAAACGTCGGTGTTTTTT | TRBJ1-4 | - | few | 10 | TRBV2
CATANPDRGEGNEQFF | TGTGCCACCGCTAACCCGGACAGGGGGGAAGGCAATGAGCAGTTCTTC | TRBJ2-1 | TRBD1 | once | 16 | TRBV10-3
CASSDSGSSYEQYF | TGTGCCAGCAGTGACAGCGGGAGCTCCTACGAGCAGTACTTC | TRBJ2-7 | TRBD2 | - | 14 | TRBV6-4
CASSLNLGRSTEAFF | TGTGCCAGCAGTTTAAACTTGGGGAGGAGCACTGAAGCTTTCTTT | TRBJ1-1 | - | - | 15 | TRBV27
CASSIRGSREQYF | TGTGCCAGCAGCATTAGAGGGTCTCGGGAGCAGTACTTC | TRBJ2-7 | - | - | 13 | TRBV7-6
CAWLRAGNTIYF | TGTGCCTGGCTCCGGGCTGGAAACACCATATATTTT | TRBJ1-3 | - | - | 12 | TRBV30
CSVSTGALSGNTIYF | TGCAGCGTTAGTACAGGGGCTCTCTCTGGAAACACCATATATTTT | TRBJ1-3 | TRBD1 | few | 15 | TRBV29-1
CASSVEARNEQFF | TGTGCCAGCAGTGTTGAAGCTCGCAATGAGCAGTTCTTC | TRBJ2-1 | - | - | 13 | TRBV2
CASSLGGSFRAEAFF | TGTGCCAGCAGCTTAGGGGGCTCATTTAGGGCTGAAGCTTTCTTT | TRBJ1-1 | - | - | 15 | TRBV7-9
CASSIGGRDDGYTF | TGTGCCAGTAGTATAGGAGGCAGGGATGATGGCTACACCTTC | TRBJ1-2 | - | - | 14 | TRBV19
CAWSVKGQGAGGYTF | TGTGCCTGGAGTGTAAAGGGACAGGGGGCTGGGGGCTACACCTTC | TRBJ1-2 | TRBD1 | once | 15 | TRBV30
CASSLIPGWSGQTYTPSNQPQHF | TGTGCCAGCAGTTTAATTCCGGGATGGTCGGGACAGACGTATACTCCTAGCAATCAGCCCCAGCATTTT | TRBJ1-5 | TRBD1 | - | 23 | TRBV28
CASNRSRGLTAPSTDTQYF | TGTGCCAGCAATCGGTCGCGCGGTTTGACGGCACCTAGCACAGATACGCAGTATTTT | TRBJ2-3 | - | - | 19 | TRBV7-9
CASSVGSSGGAPGELFF | TGTGCCAGCAGCGTAGGTTCTAGCGGGGGGGCCCCCGGGGAGCTGTTTTTT | TRBJ2-2 | TRBD2 | - | 17 | TRBV9
CASSLSSDRTMVDYTF | TGTGCCAGCAGCTTGAGTTCGGACAGAACTATGGTTGACTACACCTTC | TRBJ1-2 | - | - | 16 | TRBV7-6
CASSQESGLARYEQFF | TGCGCCAGCAGCCAAGAATCCGGACTAGCGAGATATGAGCAGTTCTTC | TRBJ2-1 | TRBD2 | - | 16 | TRBV4-3
CASIPVLSSYNEQFF | TGTGCCAGCATCCCCGTTCTCAGCTCCTACAATGAGCAGTTCTTC | TRBJ2-1 | - | - | 15 | TRBV7-2
CASSQERGLNTEAFF | TGCGCCAGCAGCCAAGAACGAGGGCTGAACACTGAAGCTTTCTTT | TRBJ1-1 | - | - | 15 | TRBV4-1
CASSLPGGGAETQYF | TGTGCCAGCAGCTTACCTGGCGGGGGCGCGGAGACCCAGTACTTC | TRBJ2-5 | - | - | 15 | TRBV5-4
CAWSPDNSEAFF | TGTGCCTGGAGTCCCGACAATTCTGAAGCTTTCTTT | TRBJ1-1 | - | few | 12 | TRBV30
CASSPGTGENTIYF | TGTGCCAGCTCCCCTGGGACAGGGGAAAACACCATATATTTT | TRBJ1-3 | TRBD1 | few | 14 | TRBV18
CASSYSGKRAGELFF | TGTGCCAGCAGTTATAGCGGGAAGAGGGCCGGGGAGCTGTTTTTT | TRBJ2-2 | TRBD2 | - | 15 | TRBV14
CASSLRLAGVTDTQYF | TGCGCCAGCAGCTTGAGGCTAGCGGGGGTCACAGATACGCAGTATTTT | TRBJ2-3 | TRBD2 | - | 16 | TRBV5-1
CASSRSDNYEQYF | TGTGCCAGCAGCCGGTCAGATAACTACGAGCAGTACTTC | TRBJ2-7 | - | - | 13 | TRBV14
CASSAGTGQETQYF | TGTGCCAGCAGCGCTGGGACAGGGCAAGAGACCCAGTACTTC | TRBJ2-5 | TRBD1 | - | 14 | TRBV7-6
CASSPRPTDRDNSPLHF | TGTGCCAGCTCACCGCGCCCTACGGACAGGGATAATTCACCCCTCCACTTT | TRBJ1-6 | TRBD1 | - | 17 | TRBV18
CASSLMGGQETQYF | TGCGCCAGCAGCTTGATGGGCGGGCAAGAGACCCAGTACTTC | TRBJ2-5 | - | - | 14 | TRBV5-1
CASSEGAGYGYTF | TGCGCCAGCAGCGAGGGGGCGGGCTATGGCTACACCTTC | TRBJ1-2 | TRBD1 | - | 13 | TRBV5-1
CASSPGTGRRYGYTF | TGTGCCAGCAGCCCCGGGACAGGGCGAAGGTATGGCTACACCTTC | TRBJ1-2 | TRBD1 | - | 15 | TRBV7-2
CASSQGKNGPGSLDEQYF | TGCGCCAGCAGTCAAGGAAAGAATGGACCCGGGAGTTTGGACGAGCAGTACTTC | TRBJ2-7 | - | - | 18 | TRBV23-1
CASSSRRQDYGYTF | TGTGCCAGCAGTTCAAGGAGGCAGGACTATGGCTACACCTTC | TRBJ1-2 | - | - | 14 | TRBV6-5
CASSAGQGLGGGTGELFF | TGTGCCAGCAGCGCAGGACAGGGCCTAGGGGGAGGCACCGGGGAGCTGTTTTTT | TRBJ2-2 | TRBD1 | - | 18 | TRBV5-4
CASSLVDRNYGYTF | TGTGCCAGCAGCTTGGTCGACAGGAACTATGGCTACACCTTC | TRBJ1-2 | - | - | 14 | TRBV5-6
CASRQEGNTIYF | TGTGCCAGCAGACAGGAGGGAAACACCATATATTTT | TRBJ1-3 | - | - | 12 | TRBV2
CASSLRGTSSHEQYF | TGCGCCAGCAGCTTGAGGGGGACTAGCTCCCACGAGCAGTACTTC | TRBJ2-7 | TRBD2 | - | 15 | TRBV5-1
CSVEDGGRIYGYTF | TGCAGCGTTGAAGATGGAGGCCGGATCTATGGCTACACCTTC | TRBJ1-2 | - | once | 14 | TRBV29-1
CASSDLDRGGPNTEAFF | TGTGCCAGCAGTGACCTAGACAGGGGAGGCCCGAACACTGAAGCTTTCTTT | TRBJ1-1 | TRBD1 | - | 17 | TRBV25-1
CASRINGEGGEQYF | TGTGCCAGCAGAATAAACGGAGAAGGCGGCGAGCAGTACTTC | TRBJ2-7 | - | few | 14 | TRBV18
CASSKGDRGLFETQYF | TGTGCCAGCAGCAAGGGGGACAGGGGGCTTTTTGAGACCCAGTACTTC | TRBJ2-5 | TRBD1 | - | 16 | TRBV11-2
CAWSVHLLSVSSYNEQFF | TGTGCCTGGAGTGTACATCTTCTGAGCGTGAGCTCCTACAATGAGCAGTTCTTC | TRBJ2-1 | - | - | 18 | TRBV30
CASSLERGSNQPQHF | TGTGCCAGCAGCTTGGAAAGGGGTTCCAATCAGCCCCAGCATTTT | TRBJ1-5 | - | - | 15 | TRBV5-8
CASSLDFSGTQAYGYTF | TGTGCCAGCAGCTTGGACTTTTCCGGGACACAGGCCTATGGCTACACCTTC | TRBJ1-2 | - | - | 17 | TRBV5-6
CASRRLATLGHEQFF | TGTGCCAGCCGCCGACTAGCGACCTTAGGCCATGAGCAGTTCTTC | TRBJ2-1 | TRBD2 | - | 15 | TRBV6-6
CASSEDRGPSHEQFF | TGCGCCAGCAGTGAAGACAGGGGGCCGTCTCATGAGCAGTTCTTC | TRBJ2-1 | TRBD1 | once | 15 | TRBV10-1
CASSQDRRDRGTDTQYF | TGCGCCAGCAGCCAAGATCGTCGGGACAGGGGAACAGATACGCAGTATTTT | TRBJ2-3 | TRBD1 | - | 17 | TRBV4-1